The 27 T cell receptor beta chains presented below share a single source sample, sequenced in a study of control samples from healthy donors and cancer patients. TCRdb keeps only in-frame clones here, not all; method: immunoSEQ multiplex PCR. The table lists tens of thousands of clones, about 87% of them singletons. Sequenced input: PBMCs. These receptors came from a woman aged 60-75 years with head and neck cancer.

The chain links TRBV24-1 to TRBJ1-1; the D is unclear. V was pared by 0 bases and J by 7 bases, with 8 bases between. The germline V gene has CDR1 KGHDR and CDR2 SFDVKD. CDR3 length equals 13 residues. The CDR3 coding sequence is TGTGCCACCAGTGATTTGGACTTTGGTGAAGCTTTCTTT. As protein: CATSDLDFGEAFF.

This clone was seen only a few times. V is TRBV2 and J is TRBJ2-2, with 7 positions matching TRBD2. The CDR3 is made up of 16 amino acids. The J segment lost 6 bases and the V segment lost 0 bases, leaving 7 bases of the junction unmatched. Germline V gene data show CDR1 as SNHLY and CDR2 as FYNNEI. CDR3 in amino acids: CASSEARGGPAGELFF. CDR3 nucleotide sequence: TGTGCCAGCAGTGAAGCGCGGGGAGGGCCAGCCGGGGAGCTGTTTTTT.

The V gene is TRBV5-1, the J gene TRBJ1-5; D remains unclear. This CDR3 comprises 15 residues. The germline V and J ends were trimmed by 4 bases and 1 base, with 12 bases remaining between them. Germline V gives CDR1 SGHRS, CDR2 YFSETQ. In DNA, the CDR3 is TGCGCCAGCAGCCCGGCAGGCGTGAGCAATCAGCCCCAGCATTTT. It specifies CASSPAGVSNQPQHF.

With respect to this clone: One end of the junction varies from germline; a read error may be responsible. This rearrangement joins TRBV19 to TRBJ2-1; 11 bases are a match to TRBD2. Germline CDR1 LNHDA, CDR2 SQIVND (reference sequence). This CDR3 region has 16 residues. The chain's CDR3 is CASRIAGGSSYNEQFF. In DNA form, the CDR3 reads TGTGCCAGTAGAATAGCGGGAGGGAGCTCCTACAATGAGCAGTTCTTC.

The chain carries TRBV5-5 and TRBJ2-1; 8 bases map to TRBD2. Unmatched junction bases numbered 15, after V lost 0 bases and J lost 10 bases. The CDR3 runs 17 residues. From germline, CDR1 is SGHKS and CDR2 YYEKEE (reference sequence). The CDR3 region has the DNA TGTGCCAGCAGCTTGGGCTCGTGGGCGGGAGGTTGGGAAGAGCAGTTCTTC. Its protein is CASSLGSWAGGWEEQFF.

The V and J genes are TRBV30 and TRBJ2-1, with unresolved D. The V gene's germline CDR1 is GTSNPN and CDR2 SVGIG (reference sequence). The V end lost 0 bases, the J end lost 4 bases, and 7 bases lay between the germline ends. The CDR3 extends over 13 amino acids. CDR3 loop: CAWSVLGYNEQFF. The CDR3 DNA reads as TGTGCCTGGAGTGTACTGGGTTACAATGAGCAGTTCTTC.

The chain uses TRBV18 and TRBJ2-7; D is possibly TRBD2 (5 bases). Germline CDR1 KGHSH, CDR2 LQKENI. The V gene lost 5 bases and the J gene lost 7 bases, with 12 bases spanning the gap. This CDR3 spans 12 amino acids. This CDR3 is CASSLGQREQYF. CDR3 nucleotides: TGTGCCAGCTCATTAGGTCAGCGGGAGCAGTACTTC.

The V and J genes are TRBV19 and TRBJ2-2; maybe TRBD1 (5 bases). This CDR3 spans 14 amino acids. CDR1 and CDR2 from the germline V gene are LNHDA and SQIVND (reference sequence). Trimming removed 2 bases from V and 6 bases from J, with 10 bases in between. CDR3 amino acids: CASSISRAAGELFF. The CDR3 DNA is TGTGCCAGTAGTATAAGCAGGGCGGCCGGGGAGCTGTTTTTT.

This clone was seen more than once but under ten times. The CDR3 region is CASQTGGTDSPLHF. CDR3 nucleotides: TGTGCCAGTCAAACCGGGGGGACGGATTCACCCCTCCACTTT. The chain carries TRBV19 and TRBJ1-6; the D gene is possibly TRBD1 (5 bases). Trimming took 8 bases from V and 8 from J, leaving 16 bases between them. Germline loops: CDR1 LNHDA, CDR2 SQIVND (reference sequence). The CDR3 runs 14 residues. The variable domain in full, with the rest retrieved from reference TRBV19 and TRBJ1-6, is DGGITQSPKYLFRKEGQNVTLSCEQNLNHDAMYWYRQDPGQGLRLIYYSQIVNDFQKGDIAEGYSVSREKKESFPLTVTSAQKNPTAFYLCASQTGGTDSPLHFGNGTRLTVT.

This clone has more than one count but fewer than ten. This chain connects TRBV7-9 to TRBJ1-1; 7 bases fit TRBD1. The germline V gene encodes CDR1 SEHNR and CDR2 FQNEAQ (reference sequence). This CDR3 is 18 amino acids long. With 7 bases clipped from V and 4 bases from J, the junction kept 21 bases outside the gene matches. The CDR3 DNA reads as TGTGCCAGCACCCTTTACGGCGGGACAGCCCGCATGGGCACTGAAGCTTTCTTT. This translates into CASTLYGGTARMGTEAFF.

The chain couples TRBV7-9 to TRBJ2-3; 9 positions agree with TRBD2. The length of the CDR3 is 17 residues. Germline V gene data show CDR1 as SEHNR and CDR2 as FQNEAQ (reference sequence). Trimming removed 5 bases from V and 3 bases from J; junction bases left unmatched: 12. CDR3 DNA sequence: TGTGCCAGCAGCCAAGAGTGGGCGGGAGGGGGTACAGATACGCAGTATTTT. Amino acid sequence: CASSQEWAGGGTDTQYF.

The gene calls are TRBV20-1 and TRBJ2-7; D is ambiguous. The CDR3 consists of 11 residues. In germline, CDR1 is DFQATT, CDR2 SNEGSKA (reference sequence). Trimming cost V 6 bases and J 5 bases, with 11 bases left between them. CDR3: CSAQSTNEQYF. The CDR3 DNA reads TGCAGTGCGCAGTCCACTAACGAGCAGTACTTC.

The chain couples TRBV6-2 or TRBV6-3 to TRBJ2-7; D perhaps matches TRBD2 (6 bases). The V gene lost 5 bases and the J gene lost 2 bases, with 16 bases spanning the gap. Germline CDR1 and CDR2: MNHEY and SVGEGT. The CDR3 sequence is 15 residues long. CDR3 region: CASSTPGWTTYEQYF. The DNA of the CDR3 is TGTGCCAGCAGTACGCCGGGGTGGACTACCTACGAGCAGTACTTC.

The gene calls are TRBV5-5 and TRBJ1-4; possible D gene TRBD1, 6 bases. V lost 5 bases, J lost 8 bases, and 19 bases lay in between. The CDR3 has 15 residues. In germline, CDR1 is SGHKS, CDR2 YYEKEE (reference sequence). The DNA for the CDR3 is TGTGCCAGCAGTGGGGGCAGGGAGGCGGAAGAAAAACTGTTTTTT. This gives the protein CASSGGREAEEKLFF.

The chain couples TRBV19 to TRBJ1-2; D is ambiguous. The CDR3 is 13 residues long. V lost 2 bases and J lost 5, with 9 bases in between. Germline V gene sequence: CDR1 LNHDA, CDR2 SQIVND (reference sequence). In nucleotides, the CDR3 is TGTGCCAGTAGTATAATTTCTTCTTATGGCTACACCTTC. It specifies CASSIISSYGYTF.

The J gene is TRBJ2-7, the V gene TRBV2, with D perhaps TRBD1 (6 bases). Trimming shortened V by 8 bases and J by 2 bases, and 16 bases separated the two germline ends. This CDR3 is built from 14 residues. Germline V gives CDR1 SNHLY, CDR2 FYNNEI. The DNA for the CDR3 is TGTGCCAGCCGAAGACAGGCGTGGACCTACGAGCAGTACTTC. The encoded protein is CASRRQAWTYEQYF.

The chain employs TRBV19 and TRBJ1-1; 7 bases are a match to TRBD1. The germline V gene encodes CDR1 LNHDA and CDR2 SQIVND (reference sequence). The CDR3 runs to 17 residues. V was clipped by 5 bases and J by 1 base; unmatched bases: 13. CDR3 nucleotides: TGTGCCAGTAGTCGGGAAAGGGGGCCGGGACCGAACACTGAAGCTTTCTTT. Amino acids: CASSRERGPGPNTEAFF.

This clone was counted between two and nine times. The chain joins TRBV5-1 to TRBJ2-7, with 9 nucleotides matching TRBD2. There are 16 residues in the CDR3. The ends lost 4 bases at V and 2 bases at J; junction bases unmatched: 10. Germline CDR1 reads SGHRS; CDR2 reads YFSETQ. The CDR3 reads CASSKALGLAAYEQYF. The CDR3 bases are TGCGCCAGCAGCAAAGCATTGGGACTAGCAGCCTACGAGCAGTACTTC. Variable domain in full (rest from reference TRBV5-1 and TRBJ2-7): KAGVTQTPRYLIKTRGQQVTLSCSPISGHRSVSWYQQTPGQGLQFLFEYFSETQRNKGNFPGRFSGRQFSNSRSEMNVSTLELGDSALYLCASSKALGLAAYEQYFGPGTRLTVT.

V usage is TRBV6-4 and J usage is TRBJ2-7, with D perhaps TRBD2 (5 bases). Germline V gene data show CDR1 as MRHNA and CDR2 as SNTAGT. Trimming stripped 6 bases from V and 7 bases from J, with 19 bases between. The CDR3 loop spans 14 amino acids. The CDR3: CASRVESGLGEQYF. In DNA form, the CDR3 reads TGTGCCAGCAGGGTCGAGAGCGGTTTAGGTGAGCAGTACTTC.

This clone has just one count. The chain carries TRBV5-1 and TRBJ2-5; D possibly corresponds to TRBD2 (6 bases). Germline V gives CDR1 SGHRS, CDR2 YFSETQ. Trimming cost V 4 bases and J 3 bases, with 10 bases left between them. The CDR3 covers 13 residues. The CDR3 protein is CASSRGTEETQYF. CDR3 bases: TGCGCCAGCAGCCGCGGGACGGAAGAGACCCAGTACTTC.

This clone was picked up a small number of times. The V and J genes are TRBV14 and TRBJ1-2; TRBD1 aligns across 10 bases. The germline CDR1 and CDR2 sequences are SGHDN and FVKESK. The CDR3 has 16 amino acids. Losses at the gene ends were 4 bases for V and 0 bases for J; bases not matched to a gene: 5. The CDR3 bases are TGTGCCAGCAGCCTCTCAGGGACAGGGGCTAACTATGGCTACACCTTC. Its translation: CASSLSGTGANYGYTF.

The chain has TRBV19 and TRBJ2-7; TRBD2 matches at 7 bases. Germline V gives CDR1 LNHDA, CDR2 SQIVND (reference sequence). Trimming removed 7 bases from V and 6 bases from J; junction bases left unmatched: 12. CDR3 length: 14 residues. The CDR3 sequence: CASNLDGRNAEQYF. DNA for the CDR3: TGTGCCAGTAATCTCGACGGGAGGAACGCCGAGCAGTACTTC. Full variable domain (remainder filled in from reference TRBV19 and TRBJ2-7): DGGITQSPKYLFRKEGQNVTLSCEQNLNHDAMYWYRQDPGQGLRLIYYSQIVNDFQKGDIAEGYSVSREKKESFPLTVTSAQKNPTAFYLCASNLDGRNAEQYFGPGTRLTVT.

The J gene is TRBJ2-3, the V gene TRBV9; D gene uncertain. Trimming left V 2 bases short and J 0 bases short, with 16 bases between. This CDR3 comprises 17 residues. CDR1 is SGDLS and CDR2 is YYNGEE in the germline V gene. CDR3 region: CASSVPRGGGSTDTQYF. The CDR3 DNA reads TGTGCCAGCAGCGTCCCCCGAGGTGGCGGAAGCACAGATACGCAGTATTTT.

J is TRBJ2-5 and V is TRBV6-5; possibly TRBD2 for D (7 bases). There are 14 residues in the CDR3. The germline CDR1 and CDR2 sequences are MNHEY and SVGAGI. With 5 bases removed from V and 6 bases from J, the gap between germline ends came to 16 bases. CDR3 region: CASSPRGGGKTQYF. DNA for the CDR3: TGTGCCAGCAGTCCACGGGGAGGGGGAAAGACCCAGTACTTC.

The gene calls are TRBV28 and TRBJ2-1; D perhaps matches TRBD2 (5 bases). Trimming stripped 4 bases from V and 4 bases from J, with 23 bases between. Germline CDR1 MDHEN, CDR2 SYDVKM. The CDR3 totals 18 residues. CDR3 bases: TGTGCCAGCAGTTCCCACTTCTTTGGCGGAGGAAGGTACAATGAGCAGTTCTTC. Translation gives CASSSHFFGGGRYNEQFF.

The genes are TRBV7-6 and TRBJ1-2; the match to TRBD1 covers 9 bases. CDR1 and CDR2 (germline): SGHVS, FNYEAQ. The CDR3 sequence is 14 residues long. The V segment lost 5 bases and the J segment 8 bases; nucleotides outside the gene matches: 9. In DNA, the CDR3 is TGTGCCAGCAGCCCAGGGACAGGGACGGGCGGCTACACCTTC. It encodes CASSPGTGTGGYTF.

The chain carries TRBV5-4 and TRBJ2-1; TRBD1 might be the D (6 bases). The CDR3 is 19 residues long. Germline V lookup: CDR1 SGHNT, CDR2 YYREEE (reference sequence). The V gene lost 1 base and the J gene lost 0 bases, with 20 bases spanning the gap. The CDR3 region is CASSLFQGRGVISYNEQFF. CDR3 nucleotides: TGTGCCAGCAGCTTGTTCCAGGGGCGAGGTGTGATCTCCTACAATGAGCAGTTCTTC.